This TCR beta chain is from a study of blood T cell repertoires in COVID-19. There are 13 residues in the CDR3. Germline assignment: CDR1 MNHEY and CDR2 SVGEGT. Trimming pared 2 bases from V and 6 bases from J, leaving 8 bases between. Original processing methods: Quantification of nucleated cells was approximated via reference gene primer amplification. Method: immunoSEQ multiplex PCR; TCRdb's copy keeps in-frame clones and lacks some. That table supplies the V and J calls and clone size; D and trimming were determined from the DNA. The sample has about 210,000 clones; about nine tenths are singletons.

The J gene is TRBJ2-4, the V gene TRBV6-2 or TRBV6-3, with D maybe TRBD2 (6 bases). The sequence derives from a man aged 40-49 years with acute or convalescent COVID-19. The source material was peripheral blood. This chain's CDR3 is CASSYTGGNIQYF. Here the CDR3 DNA reads TGTGCCAGCAGTTACACCGGGGGAAACATTCAGTACTTC.